Given below is one T cell receptor (beta chain) in context. Using immunoSEQ multiplex PCR, the repertoire was profiled, and TCRdb retains in-frame clones only, with some absent. There are over 25,000 clones in the sample; approximately 72% occur only once, and around 6.5% lies in the top ten. The sample's treatment: preoperative locoregional IRX-2 cytokine immunotherapy. Patients received preoperative, locoregional IRX-2 cytokine immunotherapy in a phase Ib study. These data belong to a study of preoperative IRX-2 immunotherapy in early breast cancer. CDR1 is SQVTM and CDR2 is ANQGSEA in the germline V gene. V was cut by 3 bases and J by 4 bases, with 12 bases left in between. CDR3 length equals 13 residues.

The receptor's source is a human donor with breast cancer. The sequencing here drew on lymph node tissue, taken after IRX-2 immunotherapy. V is TRBV29-1 and J is TRBJ1-1; no reliable D call. CDR3 protein: CSVDRTTATEAFF. The CDR3 DNA is TGCAGCGTTGACAGGACCACCGCCACTGAAGCTTTCTTT.